The TCR beta chain described here comes from a study of T cells in Graves' hyperthyroidism and ophthalmopathy. The V gene's germline CDR1 is SSHAT and CDR2 FNYEAQ (reference sequence). CDR3 length: 14 amino acids. What was amplified from RNA transcripts were TCR beta CDR3 regions. The TCR CDR3 first-round RT-PCR relied on the HTBI primer set. TCRdb ran MiXCR on the multiplex PCR reads and lists one entry per CDR3 protein. The sample carries about 680,000 distinct CDR3 sequences, 30% to 40% recorded once. PBMCs were sourced from over 8.5 ml fresh peripheral blood. This clonotype was observed at least ten times. One end of the junction varies from germline; a read error may be responsible.

The clonotype comes from a woman aged 40-49 years with Graves' hyperthyroidism. Material for sequencing was blood. V usage is TRBV7-7 and J usage is TRBJ2-2, with 8 bases aligning to TRBD1. The CDR3 protein is CASSWDRTTGELFF. The CDR3 DNA reads TGTGCTAGCAGCTGGGACAGGACTACCGGGGAGCTGTTTTTT. Filled out from reference TRBV7-7 and TRBJ2-2, the complete variable domain reads GAGVSQSPRYKVTKRGQDVTLRCDPISSHATLYWYQQALGQGPEFLTYFNYEAQPDKSGLPSDRFSAERPEGSISTLTIQRTEQRDSAMYRCASSWDRTTGELFFGEGSRLTVL.